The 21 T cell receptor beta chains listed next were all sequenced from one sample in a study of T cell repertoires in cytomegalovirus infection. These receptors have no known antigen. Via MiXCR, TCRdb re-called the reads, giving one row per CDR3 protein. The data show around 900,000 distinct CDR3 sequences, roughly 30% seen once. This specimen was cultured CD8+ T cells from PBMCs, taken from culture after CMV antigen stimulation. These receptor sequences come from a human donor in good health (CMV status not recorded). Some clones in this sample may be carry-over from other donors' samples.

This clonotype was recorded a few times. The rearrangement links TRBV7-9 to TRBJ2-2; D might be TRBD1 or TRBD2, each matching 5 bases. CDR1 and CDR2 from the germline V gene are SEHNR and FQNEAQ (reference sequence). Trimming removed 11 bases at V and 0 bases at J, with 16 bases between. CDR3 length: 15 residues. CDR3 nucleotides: TGTGCCTATCTGGGGGTTCGCGCGAACACCGGGGAGCTGTTTTTT. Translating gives CAYLGVRANTGELFF. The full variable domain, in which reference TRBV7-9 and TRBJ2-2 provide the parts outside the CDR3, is DTGVSQNPRHKITKRGQNVTFRCDPISEHNRLYWYRQTLGQGPEFLTYFQNEAQLEKSRLLSDRFSAERPKGSFSTLEIQRTEQGDSAMYLCAYLGVRANTGELFFGEGSRLTVL.

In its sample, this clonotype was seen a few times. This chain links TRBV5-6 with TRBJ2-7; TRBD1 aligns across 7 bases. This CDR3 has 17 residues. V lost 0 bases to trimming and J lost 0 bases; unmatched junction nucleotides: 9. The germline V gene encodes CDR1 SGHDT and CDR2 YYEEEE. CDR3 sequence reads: CASSLVPLGTVSYEQYF. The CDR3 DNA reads TGTGCCAGCAGCTTGGTCCCTTTAGGGACAGTCTCCTACGAGCAGTACTTC.

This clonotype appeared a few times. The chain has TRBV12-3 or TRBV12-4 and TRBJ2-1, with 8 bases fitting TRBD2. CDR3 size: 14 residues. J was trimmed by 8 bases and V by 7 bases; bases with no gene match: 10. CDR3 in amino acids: CASILGGALDEQFF. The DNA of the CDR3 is TGTGCCAGCATCCTCGGGGGGGCTCTCGATGAGCAGTTCTTC.

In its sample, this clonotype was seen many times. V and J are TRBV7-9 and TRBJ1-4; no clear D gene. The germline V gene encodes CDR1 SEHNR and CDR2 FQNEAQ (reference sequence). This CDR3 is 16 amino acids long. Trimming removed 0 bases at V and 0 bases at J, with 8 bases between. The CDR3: CASSLARQATNEKLFF. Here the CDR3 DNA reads TGTGCCAGCAGCTTAGCGCGGCAGGCAACTAATGAAAAACTGTTTTTT.

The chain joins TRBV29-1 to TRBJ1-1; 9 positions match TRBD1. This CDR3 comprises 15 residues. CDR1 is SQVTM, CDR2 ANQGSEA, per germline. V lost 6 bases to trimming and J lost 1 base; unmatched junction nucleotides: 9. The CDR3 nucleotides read TGCAGCGTGCGGACAGGGGAAGGTGCGAACACTGAAGCTTTCTTT. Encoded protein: CSVRTGEGANTEAFF.

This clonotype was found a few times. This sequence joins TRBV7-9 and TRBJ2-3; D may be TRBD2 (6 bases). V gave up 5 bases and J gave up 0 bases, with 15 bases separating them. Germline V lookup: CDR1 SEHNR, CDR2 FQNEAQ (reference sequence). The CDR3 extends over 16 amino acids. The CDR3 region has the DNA TGTGCCAGCAGCCCTACGGCGGGGCACAGCACAGATACGCAGTATTTT. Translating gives CASSPTAGHSTDTQYF.

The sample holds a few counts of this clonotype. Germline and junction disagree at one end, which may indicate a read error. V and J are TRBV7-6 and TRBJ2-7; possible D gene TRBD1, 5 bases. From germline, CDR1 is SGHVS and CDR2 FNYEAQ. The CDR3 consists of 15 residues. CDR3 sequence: CASSLGAGYSYEQYF. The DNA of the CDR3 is TGTGCCAGCAGTTTAGGGGCAGGATACTCCTACGAGCAGTACTTC.

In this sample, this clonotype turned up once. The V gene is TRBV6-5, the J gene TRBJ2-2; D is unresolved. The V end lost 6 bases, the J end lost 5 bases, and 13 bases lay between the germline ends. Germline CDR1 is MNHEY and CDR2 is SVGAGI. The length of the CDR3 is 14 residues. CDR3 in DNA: TGTGCCAGCAGACTAATCTCCGGAACCGGGGAGCTGTTTTTT. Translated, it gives CASRLISGTGELFF.

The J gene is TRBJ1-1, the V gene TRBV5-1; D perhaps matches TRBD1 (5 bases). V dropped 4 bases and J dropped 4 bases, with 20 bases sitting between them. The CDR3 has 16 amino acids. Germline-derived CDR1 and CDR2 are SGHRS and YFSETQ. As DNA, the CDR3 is TGCGCCAGCAGCCACCTAGGGCGGGGGGTCGTCACTGAAGCTTTCTTT. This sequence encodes CASSHLGRGVVTEAFF.

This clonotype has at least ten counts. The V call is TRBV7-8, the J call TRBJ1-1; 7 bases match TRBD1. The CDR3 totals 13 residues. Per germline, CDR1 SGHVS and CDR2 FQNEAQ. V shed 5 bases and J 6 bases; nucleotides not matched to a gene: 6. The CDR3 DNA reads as TGTGCCAGCAGCCCCCCGACAGGGCCTGAAGCTTTCTTT. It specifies CASSPPTGPEAFF.

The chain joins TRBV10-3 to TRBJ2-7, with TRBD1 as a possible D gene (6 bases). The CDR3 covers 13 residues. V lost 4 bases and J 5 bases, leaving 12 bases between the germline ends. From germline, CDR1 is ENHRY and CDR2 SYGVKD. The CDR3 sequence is CAISGTGTDEQYF. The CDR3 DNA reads TGTGCCATCAGTGGTACAGGGACGGACGAGCAGTACTTC.

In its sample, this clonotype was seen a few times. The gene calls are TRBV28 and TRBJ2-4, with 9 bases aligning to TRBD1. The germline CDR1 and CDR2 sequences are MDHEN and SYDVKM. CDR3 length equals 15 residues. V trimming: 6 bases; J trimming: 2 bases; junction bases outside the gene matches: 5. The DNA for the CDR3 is TGTGCCAGCAGCCCGGGACAGGGTTCCAAAAACATTCAGTACTTC. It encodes CASSPGQGSKNIQYF.

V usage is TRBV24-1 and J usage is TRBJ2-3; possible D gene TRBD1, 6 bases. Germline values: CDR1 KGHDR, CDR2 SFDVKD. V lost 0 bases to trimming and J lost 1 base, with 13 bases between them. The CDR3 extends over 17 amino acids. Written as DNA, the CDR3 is TGTGCCACCAGTGATTTGCCCCTGGGACAAGGCACAGATACGCAGTATTTT. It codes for CATSDLPLGQGTDTQYF.

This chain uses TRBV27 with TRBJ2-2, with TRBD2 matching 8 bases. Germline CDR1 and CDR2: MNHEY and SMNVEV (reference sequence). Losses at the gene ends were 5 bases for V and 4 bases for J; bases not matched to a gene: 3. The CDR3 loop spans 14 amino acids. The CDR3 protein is CASSRGGPTGELFF. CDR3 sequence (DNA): TGTGCCAGCAGTCGGGGGGGACCCACCGGGGAGCTGTTTTTT.

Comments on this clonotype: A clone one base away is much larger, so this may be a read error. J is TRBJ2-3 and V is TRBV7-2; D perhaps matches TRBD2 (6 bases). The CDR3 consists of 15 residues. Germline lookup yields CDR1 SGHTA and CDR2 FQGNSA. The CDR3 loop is CSSSERSGYSDTQYF. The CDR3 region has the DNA TGTTCCAGCAGTGAGAGGAGCGGGTACTCAGATACGCAGTATTTT.

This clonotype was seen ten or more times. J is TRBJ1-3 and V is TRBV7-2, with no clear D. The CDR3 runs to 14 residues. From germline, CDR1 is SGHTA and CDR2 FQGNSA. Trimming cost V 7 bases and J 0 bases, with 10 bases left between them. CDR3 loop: CASTPGFSGNTIYF. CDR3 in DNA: TGTGCCAGCACCCCTGGCTTCTCTGGAAACACCATATATTTT.

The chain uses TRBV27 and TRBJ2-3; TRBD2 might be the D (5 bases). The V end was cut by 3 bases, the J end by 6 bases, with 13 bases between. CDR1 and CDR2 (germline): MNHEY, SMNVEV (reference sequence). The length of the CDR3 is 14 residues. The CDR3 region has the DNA TGTGCCAGCAGTTTGGCGAAGGGAGCGGATACGCAGTATTTT. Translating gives CASSLAKGADTQYF.

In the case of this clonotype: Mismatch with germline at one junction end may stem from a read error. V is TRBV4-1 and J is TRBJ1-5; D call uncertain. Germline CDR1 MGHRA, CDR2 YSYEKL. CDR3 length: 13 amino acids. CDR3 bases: TGTGCCAGCAGCCAGGCTCGTCGGCAGCCCCAGCATTTT. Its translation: CASSQARRQPQHF.

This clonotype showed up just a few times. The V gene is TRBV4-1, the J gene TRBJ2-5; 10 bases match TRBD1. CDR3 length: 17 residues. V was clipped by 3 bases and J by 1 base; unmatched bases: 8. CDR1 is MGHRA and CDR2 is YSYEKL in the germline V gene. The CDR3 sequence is CASSQTPGQGTQETQYF. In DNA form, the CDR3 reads TGCGCCAGCAGCCAGACCCCGGGACAGGGGACCCAAGAGACCCAGTACTTC.

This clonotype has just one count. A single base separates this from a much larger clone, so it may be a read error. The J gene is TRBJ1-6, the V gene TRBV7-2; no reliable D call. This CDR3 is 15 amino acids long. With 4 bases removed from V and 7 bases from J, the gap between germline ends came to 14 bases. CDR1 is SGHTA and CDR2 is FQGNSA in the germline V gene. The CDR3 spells CASSSPTRHNSPLHF. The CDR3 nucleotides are TGTGCCAGCAGCTCCCCCACGAGACACAATTCACCCCTCCACTTT.

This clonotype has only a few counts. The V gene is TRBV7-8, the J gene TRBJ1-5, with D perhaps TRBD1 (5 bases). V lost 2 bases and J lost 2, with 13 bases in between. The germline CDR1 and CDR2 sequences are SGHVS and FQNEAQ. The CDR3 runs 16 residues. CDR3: CASSLFGREGNQPQHF. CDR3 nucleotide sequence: TGTGCCAGCAGCTTATTTGGCAGGGAGGGCAATCAGCCCCAGCATTTT.